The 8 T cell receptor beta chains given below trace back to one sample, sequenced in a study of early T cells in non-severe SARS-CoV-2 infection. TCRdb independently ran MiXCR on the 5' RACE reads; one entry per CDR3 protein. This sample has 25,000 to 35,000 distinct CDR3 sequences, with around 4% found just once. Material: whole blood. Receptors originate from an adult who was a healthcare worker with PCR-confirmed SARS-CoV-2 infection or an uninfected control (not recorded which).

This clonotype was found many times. The CDR3 bases are TGTGCCAGCAGTTACGGAAGCGGGAGAGGGGCCAAAAACATTCAGTACTTC. Residues: CASSYGSGRGAKNIQYF. The chain recombines TRBV6-5 with TRBJ2-4; 8 bases map to TRBD2. V shed 2 bases and J 1 base; nucleotides not matched to a gene: 7. This CDR3 is 17 amino acids long. Germline values: CDR1 MNHEY, CDR2 SVGAGI.

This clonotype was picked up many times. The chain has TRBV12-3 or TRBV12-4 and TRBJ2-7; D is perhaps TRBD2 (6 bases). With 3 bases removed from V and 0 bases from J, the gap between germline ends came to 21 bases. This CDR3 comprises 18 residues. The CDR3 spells CASSLLVFGLASSYEQYF. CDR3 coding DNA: TGTGCCAGCAGTTTGTTGGTGTTCGGCCTAGCGAGCTCCTACGAGCAGTACTTC.

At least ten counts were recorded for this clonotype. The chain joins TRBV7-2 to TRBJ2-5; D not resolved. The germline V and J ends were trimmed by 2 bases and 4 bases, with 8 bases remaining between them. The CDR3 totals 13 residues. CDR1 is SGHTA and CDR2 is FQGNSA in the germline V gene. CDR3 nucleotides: TGTGCCAGCAGCTTACCTCCAGGAGAGACCCAGTACTTC. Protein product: CASSLPPGETQYF. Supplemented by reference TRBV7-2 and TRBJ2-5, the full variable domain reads GAGVSQSPSNKVTEKGKDVELRCDPISGHTALYWYRQSLGQGLEFLIYFQGNSAPDKSGLPSDRFSAERTGGSVSTLTIQRTQQEDSAVYLCASSLPPGETQYFGPGTRLLVL.

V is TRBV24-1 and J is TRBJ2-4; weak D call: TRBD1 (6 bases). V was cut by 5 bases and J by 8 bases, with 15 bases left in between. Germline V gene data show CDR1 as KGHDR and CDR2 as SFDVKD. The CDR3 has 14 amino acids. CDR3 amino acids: CATSAGTKGDIQYF. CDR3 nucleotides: TGTGCCACCAGTGCGGGGACCAAGGGGGACATTCAGTACTTC.

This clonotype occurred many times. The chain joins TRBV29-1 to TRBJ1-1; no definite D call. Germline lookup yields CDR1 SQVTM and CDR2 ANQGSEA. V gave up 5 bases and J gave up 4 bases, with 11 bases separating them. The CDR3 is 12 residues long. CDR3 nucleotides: TGCAGCGTTCGGAAGGGAACCACTGAAGCTTTCTTT. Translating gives CSVRKGTTEAFF. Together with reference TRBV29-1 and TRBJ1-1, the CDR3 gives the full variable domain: SAVISQKPSRDICQRGTSLTIQCQVDSQVTMMFWYRQQPGQSLTLIATANQGSEATYESGFVIDKFPISRPNLTFSTLTVSNMSPEDSSIYLCSVRKGTTEAFFGQGTRLTVV.

Here the CDR3 reads CASSLAGTGAYTDTQYF. CDR3 bases: TGTGCCAGCAGTTTAGCGGGGACAGGGGCTTACACAGATACGCAGTATTTT. This sequence joins TRBV12-3 or TRBV12-4 and TRBJ2-3, with 10 bases matching TRBD1. The CDR3 extends over 17 amino acids. Trimming took 0 bases from V and 2 from J; bases not matched to a gene: 5.

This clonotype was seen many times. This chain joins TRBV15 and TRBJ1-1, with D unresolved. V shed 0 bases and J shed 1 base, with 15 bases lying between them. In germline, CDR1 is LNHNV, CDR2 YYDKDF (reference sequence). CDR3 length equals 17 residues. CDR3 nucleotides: TGTGCCACCAGCAGAGAGCCCCGGGGTCAGCAGAACACTGAAGCTTTCTTT. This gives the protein CATSREPRGQQNTEAFF.

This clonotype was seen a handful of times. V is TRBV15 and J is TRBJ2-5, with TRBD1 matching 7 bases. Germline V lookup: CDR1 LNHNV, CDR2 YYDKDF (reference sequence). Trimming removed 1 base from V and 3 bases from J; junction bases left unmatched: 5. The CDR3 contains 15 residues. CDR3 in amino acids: CATSRGRGTEETQYF. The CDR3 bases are TGTGCCACCAGCAGAGGCAGGGGGACGGAAGAGACCCAGTACTTC.